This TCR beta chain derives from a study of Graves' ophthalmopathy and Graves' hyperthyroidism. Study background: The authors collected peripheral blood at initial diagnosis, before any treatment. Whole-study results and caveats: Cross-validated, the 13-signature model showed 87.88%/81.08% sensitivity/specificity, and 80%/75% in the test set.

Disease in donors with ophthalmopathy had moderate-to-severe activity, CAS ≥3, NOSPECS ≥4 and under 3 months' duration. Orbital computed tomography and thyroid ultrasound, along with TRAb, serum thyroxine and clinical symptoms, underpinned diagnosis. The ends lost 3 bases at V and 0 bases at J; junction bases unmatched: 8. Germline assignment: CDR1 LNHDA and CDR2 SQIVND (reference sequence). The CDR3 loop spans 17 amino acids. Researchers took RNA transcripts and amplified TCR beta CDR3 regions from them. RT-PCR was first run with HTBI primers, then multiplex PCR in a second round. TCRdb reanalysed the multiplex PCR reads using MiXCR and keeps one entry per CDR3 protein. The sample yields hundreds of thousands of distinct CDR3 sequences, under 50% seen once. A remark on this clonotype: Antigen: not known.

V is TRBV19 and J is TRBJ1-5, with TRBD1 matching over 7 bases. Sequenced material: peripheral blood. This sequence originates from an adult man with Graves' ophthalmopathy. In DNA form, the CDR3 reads TGTGCCAGTAGTATCCCGGCTCCAGGGGGTAGCAATCAGCCCCAGCATTTT. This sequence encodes CASSIPAPGGSNQPQHF.